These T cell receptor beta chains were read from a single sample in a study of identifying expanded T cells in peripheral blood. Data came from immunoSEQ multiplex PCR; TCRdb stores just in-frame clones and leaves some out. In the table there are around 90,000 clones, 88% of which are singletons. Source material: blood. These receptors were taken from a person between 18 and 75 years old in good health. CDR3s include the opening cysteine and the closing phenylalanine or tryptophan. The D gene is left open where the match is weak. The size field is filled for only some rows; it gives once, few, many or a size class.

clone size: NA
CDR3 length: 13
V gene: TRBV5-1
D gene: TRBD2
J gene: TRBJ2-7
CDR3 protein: CASSSWEGNEQYF
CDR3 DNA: TGCGCCAGCAGCTCGTGGGAGGGGAACGAGCAGTACTTC

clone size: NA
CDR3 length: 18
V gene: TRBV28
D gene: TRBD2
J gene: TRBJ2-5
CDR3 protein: CASHPGLAGSGAGATQYF
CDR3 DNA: TGTGCCAGCCATCCGGGACTAGCGGGATCGGGGGCTGGGGCGACCCAGTACTTC

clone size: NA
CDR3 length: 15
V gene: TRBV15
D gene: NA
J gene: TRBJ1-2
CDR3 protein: CATSRDSGTNYGYTF
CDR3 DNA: TGTGCCACCAGCAGAGACTCCGGGACTAACTATGGCTACACCTTC

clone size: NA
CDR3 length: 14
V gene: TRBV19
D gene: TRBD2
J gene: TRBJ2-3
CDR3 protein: CASSLGLAGDTQYF
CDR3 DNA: TGTGCCAGTAGTTTGGGACTAGCGGGAGATACGCAGTATTTT

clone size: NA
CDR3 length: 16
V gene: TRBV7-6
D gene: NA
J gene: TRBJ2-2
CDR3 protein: CASSARRQKNTGELFF
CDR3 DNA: TGTGCCAGCAGCGCCCGCCGACAGAAGAACACCGGGGAGCTGTTTTTT

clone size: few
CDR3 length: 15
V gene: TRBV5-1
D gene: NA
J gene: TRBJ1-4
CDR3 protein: CASSLEGGVNEKLFF
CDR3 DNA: TGCGCCAGCAGCTTGGAGGGGGGCGTGAATGAAAAACTGTTTTTT

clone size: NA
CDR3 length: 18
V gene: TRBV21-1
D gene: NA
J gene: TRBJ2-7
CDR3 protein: CASSNGKASGTEAYEQYF
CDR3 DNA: TGTGCCAGCAGCAATGGAAAAGCGTCCGGGACGGAAGCTTACGAGCAGTACTTC

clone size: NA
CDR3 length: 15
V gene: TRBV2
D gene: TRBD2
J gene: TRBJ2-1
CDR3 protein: CATQRGSGNSNEQFF
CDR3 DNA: TGTGCCACCCAGAGGGGTAGCGGGAATAGCAATGAGCAGTTCTTC

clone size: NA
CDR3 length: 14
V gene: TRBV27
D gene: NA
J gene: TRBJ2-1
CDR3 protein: CASSRQDLNNEQFF
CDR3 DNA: TGTGCCAGCAGCCGACAGGACTTAAACAATGAGCAGTTCTTC

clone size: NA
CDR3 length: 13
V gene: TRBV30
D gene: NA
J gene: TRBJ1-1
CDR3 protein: CAWSGGMYTEAFF
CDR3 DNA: TGTGCCTGGAGCGGGGGGATGTACACTGAAGCTTTCTTT

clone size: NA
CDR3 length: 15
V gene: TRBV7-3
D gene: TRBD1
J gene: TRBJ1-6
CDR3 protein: CASSRGQGYNSPLHF
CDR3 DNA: TGTGCCAGCAGCAGGGGGCAAGGCTATAATTCACCCCTCCACTTT

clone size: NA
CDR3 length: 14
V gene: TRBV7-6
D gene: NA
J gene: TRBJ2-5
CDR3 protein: CASSLAPYQETQYF
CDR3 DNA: TGTGCCAGCAGCTTGGCACCGTACCAAGAGACCCAGTACTTC

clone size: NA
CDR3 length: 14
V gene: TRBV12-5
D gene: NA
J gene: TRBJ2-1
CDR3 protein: CASGTGYSYNEQFF
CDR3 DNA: TGTGCTAGTGGTACAGGCTACTCCTACAATGAGCAGTTCTTC

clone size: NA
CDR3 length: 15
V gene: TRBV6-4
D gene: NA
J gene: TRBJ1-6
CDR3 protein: CASSDSLDTNSPLHF
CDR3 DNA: TGTGCCAGCAGTGACTCGTTGGACACTAATTCACCCCTCCACTTT

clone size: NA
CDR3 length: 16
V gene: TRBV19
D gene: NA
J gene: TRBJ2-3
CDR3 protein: CASSINGRFVTDTQYF
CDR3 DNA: TGTGCCAGTAGTATCAACGGAAGGTTTGTCACAGATACGCAGTATTTT

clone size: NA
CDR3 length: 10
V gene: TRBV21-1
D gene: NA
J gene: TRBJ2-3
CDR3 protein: CARFQGKRYF
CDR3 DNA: TGTGCCAGGTTTCAGGGGAAGAGGTATTTT